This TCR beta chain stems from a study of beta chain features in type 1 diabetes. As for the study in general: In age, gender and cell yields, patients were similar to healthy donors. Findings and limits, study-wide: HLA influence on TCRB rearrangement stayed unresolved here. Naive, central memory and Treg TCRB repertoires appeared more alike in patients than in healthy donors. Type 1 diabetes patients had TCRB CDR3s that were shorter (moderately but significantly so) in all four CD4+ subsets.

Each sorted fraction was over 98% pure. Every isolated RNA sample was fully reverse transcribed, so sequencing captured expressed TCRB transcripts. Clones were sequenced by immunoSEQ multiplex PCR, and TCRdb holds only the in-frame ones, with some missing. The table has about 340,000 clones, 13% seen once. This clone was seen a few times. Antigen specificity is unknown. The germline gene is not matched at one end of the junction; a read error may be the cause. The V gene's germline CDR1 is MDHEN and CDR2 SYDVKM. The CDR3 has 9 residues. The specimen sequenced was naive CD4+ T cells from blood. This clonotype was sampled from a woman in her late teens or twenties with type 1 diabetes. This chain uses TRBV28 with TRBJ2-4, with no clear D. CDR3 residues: CASSPPIDF. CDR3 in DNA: TGTGCCAGCAGTCCACCGATAGACTTC.